This passage covers 28 T cell receptor beta chains from one sample sequenced in a study of T cells in women clearing cervical HPV infection. Produced via immunoSEQ multiplex PCR; TCRdb's table is partial and in-frame only. The sample features 15,000 to 20,000 clones, with about an eighth in its top ten. Sequencing used blood buffy coat. Source of these receptors: a woman aged 18 to 75 with a cervical HPV16 infection that either progressed to CIN3+ or cleared (not recorded which).

As regards this clone: The read gets to within 3 residues of the CDR3 end, and the germline J gene fills in the rest. V is TRBV19 and J is TRBJ1-4, with D possibly matching TRBD1 (5 bases). Germline CDR1 reads LNHDA; CDR2 reads SQIVND (reference sequence). Between the trimmed V and J ends, which lost 10 bases and 5 bases, there was a span of 20 bases. The CDR3 is 15 residues long. The covered CDR3 bases are TGTGCCACCAAGAAGGGTGGGGCAGGAAATGAAAAA. As protein: CATKKGGAGNEK. The entire CDR3 protein reads CATKKGGAGNEKLFF.

Note on this clone: The read falls 3 residues short of the CDR3 end, and the missing part is taken from the germline J gene. The V gene is TRBV6-2 or TRBV6-3, the J gene TRBJ2-4; TRBD2 might be the D (5 bases). The CDR3 runs 13 residues. CDR1 MNHEY and CDR2 SVGEGT come from the germline V gene. CDR3 protein: CASSRIEGRGQYF. The DNA read from the CDR3 is TGTGCCAGCAGCCGGATTGAAGGACGGGGT.

Regarding this clone: The read ends 3 residues before the CDR3 terminus; that terminus is restored from the germline J gene. The J gene is TRBJ1-2, the V gene TRBV18; D remains unclear. The CDR3 totals 13 residues. The germline CDR1 and CDR2 sequences are KGHSH and LQKENI. The CDR3 sequence is CASSPPGLFGYTF. The DNA read from the CDR3 is TGTGCCAGCTCACCACCTGGGCTGTTCGGC.

To note about this clone: Sequencing ends 3 residues short of the CDR3 end; the germline J gene provides the rest. The V gene is TRBV7-6, the J gene TRBJ2-7; TRBD2 aligns across 8 bases. This CDR3 has 14 amino acids. Trimming at V came to 6 bases and at J to 2 bases, leaving 6 bases not matched to a gene. The germline V gene has CDR1 SGHVS and CDR2 FNYEAQ. The sequenced part of the CDR3 DNA is TGTGCCAGCAGTCGACTAGCGCCGACCTACGAG. Translated, it gives CASSRLAPTYE. The whole CDR3 protein is CASSRLAPTYEQYF.

A remark on this clone: The read terminates 3 residues ahead of where the CDR3 ends, so the germline J gene completes it. This chain links TRBV10-3 with TRBJ1-1; D is uncertain. From germline, CDR1 is ENHRY and CDR2 SYGVKD. V lost 3 bases, J lost 5 bases, and 16 bases lay in between. This CDR3 region has 15 residues. CDR3 bases read: TGTGCCATCAGTGATGAGGGTAGAGGTCGAACTGAA. This codes for CAISDEGRGRTE. The full-length CDR3 reads as CAISDEGRGRTEAFF.

Comment on this clone: The CDR3 end lies 3 residues beyond the end of the read and is filled in from the germline J gene. The rearrangement joins TRBV6-4 to TRBJ2-7; D unresolved. The V end was cut by 0 bases, the J end by 0 bases, with 12 bases between. The CDR3 extends over 16 amino acids. The germline V gene encodes CDR1 MRHNA and CDR2 SNTAGT. CDR3 DNA, as far as it was read: TGTGCCAGCAGTGACTCAGGGCTGCCGGACTCCTACGAG. It encodes CASSDSGLPDSYE. The CDR3 in its entirety is CASSDSGLPDSYEQYF.

As concerns this clone: At one boundary the junction diverges from the germline segment, which might be a read error. The sequenced fragment ends 3 residues before the CDR3 boundary, so the rest is inferred from the germline J gene. The chain has TRBV13 and TRBJ2-2; D gene ambiguous. The germline gives CDR1 PRHDT, CDR2 FYEKMQ (reference sequence). The CDR3 spans 14 residues. The sequenced CDR3 bases are TGTGCCAGCAGCCTAGGGTCTAACGTCAGGGAG. This encodes CASSLGSNVRE. The entire CDR3 sequence reads CASSLGSNVRELFF. Drawing the rest from reference TRBV13 and TRBJ2-2, the complete variable domain is AAGVIQSPRHLIKEKRETATLKCYPIPRHDTVYWYQQGPGQDPQFLISFYEKMQSDKGSIPDRFSAQQFSDYHSELNMSSLELGDSALYFCASSLGSNVRELFFGEGSRLTVL.

In regard to this clone: Read data end 3 residues before the CDR3 end; the end is taken from the germline J gene. V usage is TRBV20-1 and J usage is TRBJ1-6, with 9 bases aligning to TRBD1. Germline assignment: CDR1 DFQATT and CDR2 SNEGSKA (reference sequence). The CDR3 has 13 residues. J lost 10 bases, V lost 6 bases, and 7 bases had no gene match. CDR3 loop: CSARDRGGSPLHF. The DNA read from the CDR3 is TGCAGTGCACGCGACAGGGGGGGATCACCC.

CDR3 amino acids: CSASLAGDRLNEQFF. The covered CDR3 bases are TGCAGTGCCTCACTAGCGGGAGATCGTTTAAATGAG. The chain employs TRBV20-1 and TRBJ2-1; 11 bases are a match to TRBD2. The CDR3 goes on 3 residues after the read ends, and that part is filled in from the germline J gene. The CDR3 totals 15 residues. J gave up 7 bases and V 6 bases, and 11 bases lay outside the gene matches. From germline, CDR1 is DFQATT and CDR2 SNEGSKA (reference sequence).

About this clone: Coverage ceases 3 residues before the CDR3 finishes, and the germline J gene fills in the end. V usage is TRBV14 and J usage is TRBJ2-5; weak D call: TRBD2 (6 bases). CDR1 and CDR2 from the germline V gene are SGHDN and FVKESK. The CDR3 consists of 16 residues. The V end was cut by 4 bases, the J end by 5 bases, with 20 bases between. The CDR3 protein is CASSPGERATRETQYF. Incomplete CDR3 DNA: TGTGCCAGCAGCCCAGGAGAGCGGGCCACGAGGGAGACC.

On this clone: The read is 3 residues too short to cover the CDR3 end, so that end is filled in from the germline J gene. The V call is TRBV29-1, the J call TRBJ2-3; perhaps D is TRBD1 or TRBD2 (6 bases each). Per the germline V gene, CDR1 is SQVTM and CDR2 is ANQGSEA. CDR3 length: 13 amino acids. Between the trimmed V and J ends, which lost 7 bases and 1 base, there was a span of 12 bases. The covered CDR3 bases are TGCAGCGGTAACAGGGAGGGCACAGATACG. This gives the protein CSGNREGTDT. The full CDR3 is CSGNREGTDTQYF.

In regard to this clone: The read ends 3 residues before the CDR3 terminus; that terminus is restored from the germline J gene. This sequence joins TRBV19 and TRBJ2-2; 14 bases align to TRBD2. J gave up 3 bases and V 6 bases, and 9 bases lay outside the gene matches. Germline V lookup: CDR1 LNHDA, CDR2 SQIVND (reference sequence). The CDR3 runs to 18 residues. The CDR3 loop is CASRPTSGRARDTGELFF. The CDR3 DNA, read in part, is TGTGCCAGTAGACCGACTAGCGGGAGGGCCAGGGACACCGGGGAG. Looking up the rest from reference TRBV19 and TRBJ2-2 gives the full variable domain: DGGITQSPKYLFRKEGQNVTLSCEQNLNHDAMYWYRQDPGQGLRLIYYSQIVNDFQKGDIAEGYSVSREKKESFPLTVTSAQKNPTAFYLCASRPTSGRARDTGELFFGEGSRLTVL.

Remarks on this clone: The CDR3 end is not reached by the read, which stops 3 residues before it; the germline J gene fills it in. The V gene is TRBV29-1, the J gene TRBJ2-3; TRBD2 matches 9 bases. Trimming removed 6 bases from V and 1 base from J; junction bases left unmatched: 5. CDR1 is SQVTM, CDR2 ANQGSEA, per germline. The CDR3 runs to 14 residues. The CDR3 region is CSVARTSGTDTQYF. Incomplete CDR3 DNA: TGCAGCGTCGCAAGGACTAGCGGCACAGATACG.

Regarding this clone: The read halts 3 residues ahead of the CDR3 end, with the missing end drawn from the germline J gene. V is TRBV2 and J is TRBJ1-2; TRBD1 agrees at 9 bases. The CDR3 has 16 residues. Losses at the gene ends were 10 bases for V and 4 bases for J; bases not matched to a gene: 16. Germline loops: CDR1 SNHLY, CDR2 FYNNEI. This chain's CDR3 is CATVAQTGTGPYGYTF. The DNA read from the CDR3 is TGTGCCACGGTCGCTCAAACCGGGACAGGGCCCTATGGC.

A word on this clone: The CDR3 end is not reached by the read, which stops 3 residues before it; the germline J gene fills it in. The chain recombines TRBV6-2 or TRBV6-3 with TRBJ2-7; 10 bases fit TRBD2. CDR1 MNHEY and CDR2 SVGEGT come from the germline V gene. The CDR3 sequence is 14 residues long. Unmatched junction bases numbered 7, after V lost 6 bases and J lost 5 bases. The chain's CDR3 is CASREREGPHEQYF. Partial CDR3 DNA: TGTGCCAGCAGAGAGCGGGAGGGCCCTCACGAG.

As concerns this clone: Coverage ceases 3 residues before the CDR3 finishes, and the germline J gene fills in the end. The rearrangement links TRBV7-6 to TRBJ2-1, with TRBD1 matching 8 bases. Germline V gene lookup returns CDR1 SGHVS and CDR2 FNYEAQ. J gave up 7 bases and V 2 bases, and 7 bases lay outside the gene matches. The CDR3 covers 15 residues. The CDR3 sequence: CASSLLETGGNEQFF. The CDR3 DNA, read in part, is TGTGCCAGCAGCTTATTAGAAACAGGGGGGAATGAG. Looking up the rest from reference TRBV7-6 and TRBJ2-1 gives the full variable domain: GAGVSQSPRYKVTKRGQDVALRCDPISGHVSLYWYRQALGQGPEFLTYFNYEAQQDKSGLPNDRFSAERPEGSISTLTIQRTEQRDSAMYRCASSLLETGGNEQFFGPGTRLTVL.

As for this clone: The missing CDR3 end, 3 residues past where the read stops, is filled in from the germline J gene. The chain is built from TRBV2 and TRBJ1-5; possibly TRBD1 for D (5 bases). The ends were cut back, 2 bases at V and 1 base at J, with 9 bases in the middle. In germline, CDR1 is SNHLY, CDR2 FYNNEI. This CDR3 has 15 amino acids. The CDR3 loop reads CASSEKSGSNQPQHF. The CDR3 bases that were read are TGTGCCAGCAGTGAAAAGTCAGGGAGCAATCAGCCC.

Remarks on this clone: The CDR3 end is not reached by the read, which stops 3 residues before it; the germline J gene fills it in. The chain is built from TRBV20-1 and TRBJ2-1; 8 bases line up with TRBD1. CDR3 length: 17 amino acids. V was clipped by 1 base and J by 8 bases; unmatched bases: 16. CDR1 DFQATT and CDR2 SNEGSKA come from the germline V gene (reference sequence). The part of the CDR3 DNA that was read is TGCAGTGCTAGAGCCGTTGCAGGACAGGGTCCAAGCTATGAG. Protein sequence: CSARAVAGQGPSYE. The whole CDR3 protein is CSARAVAGQGPSYEQFF.

A word on this clone: Read coverage stops 3 residues before the CDR3 terminus; the germline J gene supplies the remainder. This chain joins TRBV20-1 and TRBJ2-3, with no clear D. The length of the CDR3 is 14 residues. Deletions cut 2 bases from V and 0 bases from J, with 9 bases between. Per the germline V gene, CDR1 is DFQATT and CDR2 is SNEGSKA (reference sequence). CDR3 DNA (partial): TGCAGTGCTAGATGGATAGCTAGCACAGATACG. Amino acid sequence: CSARWIASTDT. The whole CDR3 sequence reads CSARWIASTDTQYF.

Details on this clone: The read is 3 residues too short to cover the CDR3 end, so that end is filled in from the germline J gene. Other nucleotide sequences in the sample specify the same CDR3. V and J are TRBV5-1 and TRBJ2-6, with TRBD1 identical over 7 bases. After removal of 3 bases from V and 0 bases from J, the junction contained 6 bases not matched to a gene. Germline V lookup: CDR1 SGHRS, CDR2 YFSETQ. CDR3 length equals 17 residues. CDR3: CASSSGQAFSGANVLTF. CDR3 DNA (partial): TGCGCCAGCAGCTCTGGACAGGCGTTCTCTGGGGCCAACGTC.

Concerning this clone: The read ends 3 residues shy of where the CDR3 ends; the end is completed using the germline J gene. The gene calls are TRBV6-2 or TRBV6-3 and TRBJ1-4, with 9 bases identical to TRBD1. After removal of 6 bases from V and 7 bases from J, the junction contained 6 bases not matched to a gene. The V gene's germline CDR1 is MNHEY and CDR2 SVGEGT. This CDR3 is built from 14 residues. The sequenced part of the CDR3 DNA is TGTGCCAGCAGAACAACAGGGGGCTCTGAAAAA. This encodes CASRTTGGSEK. In full, the CDR3 reads CASRTTGGSEKLFF.

As concerns this clone: The CDR3 goes on 3 residues after the read ends, and that part is filled in from the germline J gene. The rearrangement joins TRBV20-1 to TRBJ2-5; 7 positions match TRBD1. The CDR3 consists of 15 residues. Germline CDR1 reads DFQATT; CDR2 reads SNEGSKA (reference sequence). V lost 2 bases, J lost 4 bases, and 10 bases stayed unmatched. Partial CDR3 DNA: TGCAGTGCTAGATCGGCCGACAGGGCGGGAGAGACC. It is translated as CSARSADRAGET. The complete CDR3 reads CSARSADRAGETQYF.

The CDR3 is CATSDQGGTYEQYF. Partial CDR3 DNA: TGTGCCACCAGTGACCAGGGTGGGACCTACGAG. This chain links TRBV24-1 with TRBJ2-7; perhaps TRBD1 as D (5 bases). Sequencing ends 3 residues short of the CDR3 end; the germline J gene provides the rest. V lost 4 bases to trimming and J lost 2 bases, with 11 bases between them. Germline-derived CDR1 and CDR2 are KGHDR and SFDVKD. The CDR3 covers 14 residues.

As regards this clone: The read ends 3 residues shy of where the CDR3 ends; the end is completed using the germline J gene. The V call is TRBV5-1, the J call TRBJ2-7; 7 nucleotides line up with TRBD2. Germline V CDR1 and CDR2: SGHRS, YFSETQ. CDR3 size: 14 residues. The V segment lost 4 bases and the J segment 3 bases; nucleotides outside the gene matches: 7. The DNA read from the CDR3 is TGCGCCAGCAGCAGAGGCCTAGCGGACTACGAG. It is translated as CASSRGLADYE. The entire CDR3 protein is CASSRGLADYEQYF.

About this clone itself: The CDR3 goes on 3 residues after the read ends, and that part is filled in from the germline J gene. The V gene is TRBV27, the J gene TRBJ2-7, with TRBD2 matching over 9 bases. V was clipped by 6 bases and J by 6 bases; unmatched bases: 9. CDR3 length equals 14 residues. The germline V gene encodes CDR1 MNHEY and CDR2 SMNVEV (reference sequence). CDR3 sequence: CASSLQGLASEQYF. The CDR3 bases that were read are TGTGCCAGCAGCCTCCAGGGACTAGCTTCCGAG.

Note on this clone: The missing CDR3 end, 3 residues past where the read stops, is filled in from the germline J gene. The chain joins TRBV4-1 to TRBJ2-3; 11 positions agree with TRBD2. The germline CDR1 and CDR2 sequences are MGHRA and YSYEKL. The CDR3 has 15 residues. The DNA read from the CDR3 is TGCGCCAGCAGCCAACCTAGCGGGAGGCCGGGGACG. Residues: CASSQPSGRPGT. The complete CDR3 reads CASSQPSGRPGTQYF.

Incomplete CDR3 DNA: TGTGCCAGCAGCTTGGACAGGGTGGCTGTGTCCGGCGCTGAA. Protein sequence: CASSLDRVAVSGAE. The full CDR3 is CASSLDRVAVSGAEAFF. V is TRBV7-3 and J is TRBJ1-1; 8 bases map to TRBD1. The observed sequence ends 3 residues before the CDR3 terminus, with the missing tail filled in from the germline J gene. The CDR3 length is 17 residues. Germline V lookup: CDR1 SGHTA, CDR2 FQGTGA. V lost 3 bases to trimming and J lost 6 bases; unmatched junction nucleotides: 15.

Concerning this clone: The read comes to an end 3 residues before the CDR3 does, leaving the germline J gene to fill in the end. The chain employs TRBV2 and TRBJ1-2; 9 bases agree with TRBD1. Germline V lookup: CDR1 SNHLY, CDR2 FYNNEI. The CDR3 is 14 residues long. Incomplete CDR3 DNA: TGTGCCAGCAGTGAGTACAGGGGGCTAGAAGGC. Translation: CASSEYRGLEG. The CDR3 in full is CASSEYRGLEGYTF.